A selection of T cell receptor beta chains follows, all from one sample in a study of PD-1 blockade in classical Hodgkin lymphoma. Using immunoSEQ multiplex PCR, the repertoire was profiled, and TCRdb retains in-frame clones only, with some absent. In the table there are more than 95,000 clones, over 85% of which are singletons. The sequencing here drew on peripheral blood mononuclear cells (PBMCs), taken before the fourth cycle of nivolumab. Source of these receptors: a human donor with classical Hodgkin lymphoma. Both conserved end residues are part of each CDR3. Each record gives: D gene, clone size, V gene, J gene, CDR3 protein, CDR3 DNA. The D gene is left open where the match is weak. Size tells how often a clone was seen (once, few, many) or the class of an expanded clone, and some rows leave it out.

>NA|NA|TRBV27|TRBJ1-1
CASRPPGAGAVRNTEAFF
TGTGCCAGCCGCCCACCAGGGGCAGGGGCCGTCAGGAACACTGAAGCTTTCTTT
>NA|few|TRBV2|TRBJ2-2
CASSVQGTKNTGELFF
TGTGCCAGCAGTGTGCAGGGGACCAAAAACACCGGGGAGCTGTTTTTT
>NA|NA|TRBV29-1|TRBJ2-6
CADGGAGANVLTF
TGCGCCGACGGGGGAGCTGGGGCCAACGTCCTGACTTTC
>NA|NA|TRBV5-6|TRBJ2-3
CASSWKWGSDTQYF
TGTGCCAGCAGCTGGAAATGGGGCTCAGATACGCAGTATTTT
>TRBD2|NA|TRBV7-2|TRBJ2-2
CASSLEGWRAGADTGELFF
TGTGCCAGCAGCTTAGAGGGGTGGCGAGCGGGAGCCGACACCGGGGAGCTGTTTTTT
>NA|once|TRBV7-9|TRBJ2-1
CASSRSYNEQFF
TGTGCCAGCAGCCGGAGTTACAATGAGCAGTTCTTC
>TRBD2|NA|TRBV9|TRBJ2-1
CASSVEGGPGTDEQFF
TGTGCCAGCAGCGTAGAGGGAGGGCCTGGAACAGACGAGCAGTTCTTC
>TRBD2|few|TRBV7-9|TRBJ2-5
CASSFVLAGSQETQYF
TGTGCCAGCAGCTTCGTGTTAGCGGGATCCCAAGAGACCCAGTACTTC
>NA|once|TRBV6-1|TRBJ1-1
CASSEAGARNTEAFF
TGTGCCAGCAGTGAGGCAGGGGCGAGGAACACTGAAGCTTTCTTT
>NA|NA|TRBV27|TRBJ2-3
CASSPRIGATDTQYF
TGTGCCAGCAGTCCCCGTATTGGGGCAACAGATACGCAGTATTTT
>NA|NA|TRBV7-9|TRBJ2-1
CASSLAGLEQFF
TGTGCCAGCAGCTTAGCGGGGCTTGAGCAGTTCTTC
>TRBD2|NA|TRBV7-2|TRBJ2-3
CASSFAGGTSGYTDTQYF
TGTGCCAGCAGCTTCGCGGGGGGGACTAGCGGGTACACAGATACGCAGTATTTT
>NA|NA|TRBV6-6|TRBJ2-7
CASSYSVGSYEQYF
TGTGCCAGCAGTTACTCGGTGGGTTCCTACGAGCAGTACTTC
>NA|once|TRBV19|TRBJ2-3
CASSIPPADTQYF
TGTGCCAGTAGTATACCCCCAGCAGATACGCAGTATTTT
>NA|NA|TRBV29-1|TRBJ1-5
CSVTWGDQPQHF
TGCAGCGTGACGTGGGGGGATCAGCCCCAGCATTTT
>NA|NA|TRBV10-1|TRBJ2-3
CASMMGETPLRDTQYF
TGCGCCAGCATGATGGGGGAGACCCCTTTACGGGATACGCAGTATTTT
>NA|NA|TRBV5-1|TRBJ1-5
CASRFTGTSNQPQHF
TGCGCCAGCAGATTTACAGGGACGAGCAATCAGCCCCAGCATTTT
>NA|NA|TRBV4-1|TRBJ1-2
CASSQDLGGGYTF
TGCGCCAGCAGCCAAGATCTCGGGGGGGGCTACACCTTC
>TRBD2|NA|TRBV4-2|TRBJ2-3
CASSPLAGSTDTQYF
TGTGCCAGCAGCCCCTTAGCGGGGAGCACAGATACGCAGTATTTT
>NA|NA|TRBV28|TRBJ2-7
CASSNPSQYEQYF
TGTGCCAGCAGTAACCCGTCACAGTACGAGCAGTACTTC
>TRBD2|once|TRBV27|TRBJ2-7
CASSSPGLADEQYF
TGTGCCAGCAGTTCCCCGGGACTAGCGGACGAGCAGTACTTC
>TRBD2|NA|TRBV28|TRBJ2-3
CASSSSGGAADTQYF
TGTGCCAGCAGCAGTAGCGGGGGCGCCGCGGATACGCAGTATTTT
>NA|NA|TRBV5-6|TRBJ1-3
CASSSRGSSGNTIYF
TGTGCCAGCAGCTCAAGGGGATCCTCTGGAAACACCATATATTTT
>NA|NA|TRBV30|TRBJ1-1
CAWSVGNTEAFF
TGTGCCTGGAGCGTAGGGAACACTGAAGCTTTCTTT
>NA|NA|TRBV7-9|TRBJ2-2
CASSRRNGRGELFF
TGTGCCAGCAGCCGCAGAAATGGACGCGGGGAGCTGTTTTTT
>NA|few|TRBV4-1|TRBJ2-1
CASSQVDLGLTYNEQFF
TGCGCCAGCAGCCAAGTTGATCTCGGGCTAACCTACAATGAGCAGTTCTTC